The clone carrying this TCR beta chain was picked up a small number of times. The sample originates from a study of T cells after yellow fever vaccination. One entry per CDR3 protein, called by TCRdb with MiXCR from the 5' RACE reads. The data show fewer than 350,000 distinct CDR3 sequences, around 4.4% seen once. Sequenced material: PBMCs, taken 15 days after the yellow fever booster vaccination. This sequence originates from a man younger than 35 who received the YFV17D yellow fever vaccine.

The CDR3 nucleotides are TGTGCCAGCAGCCAAGTGTGGCTAGATCCAGATACGCAGTATTTT. Translated, it gives CASSQVWLDPDTQYF. The V call is TRBV14, the J call TRBJ2-3; D is uncertain. V dropped 1 base and J dropped 4 bases, with 12 bases sitting between them. Germline assignment: CDR1 SGHDN and CDR2 FVKESK. The CDR3 is made up of 15 amino acids. Supplemented by reference TRBV14 and TRBJ2-3, the full variable domain reads EAGVTQFPSHSVIEKGQTVTLRCDPISGHDNLYWYRRVMGKEIKFLLHFVKESKQDESGMPNNRFLAERTGGTYSTLKVQPAELEDSGVYFCASSQVWLDPDTQYFGPGTRLTVL.